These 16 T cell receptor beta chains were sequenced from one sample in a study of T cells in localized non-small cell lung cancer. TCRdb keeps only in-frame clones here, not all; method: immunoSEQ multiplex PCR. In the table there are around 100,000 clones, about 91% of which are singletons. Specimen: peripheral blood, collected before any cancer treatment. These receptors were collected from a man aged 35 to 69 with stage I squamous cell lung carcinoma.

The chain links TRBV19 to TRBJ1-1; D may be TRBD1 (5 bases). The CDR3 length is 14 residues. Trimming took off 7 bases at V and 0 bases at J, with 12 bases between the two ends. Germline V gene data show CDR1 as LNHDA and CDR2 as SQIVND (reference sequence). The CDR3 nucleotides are TGTGCCAGTACGGGGGGAATCATGAACACTGAAGCTTTCTTT. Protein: CASTGGIMNTEAFF.

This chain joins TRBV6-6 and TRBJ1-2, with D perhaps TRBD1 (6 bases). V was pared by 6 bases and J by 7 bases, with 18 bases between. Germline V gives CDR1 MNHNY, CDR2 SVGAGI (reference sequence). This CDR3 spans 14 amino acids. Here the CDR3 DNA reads TGTGCCAGCAGCCCACAGGGAGGGGAGGCTGGCTACACCTTC. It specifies CASSPQGGEAGYTF.

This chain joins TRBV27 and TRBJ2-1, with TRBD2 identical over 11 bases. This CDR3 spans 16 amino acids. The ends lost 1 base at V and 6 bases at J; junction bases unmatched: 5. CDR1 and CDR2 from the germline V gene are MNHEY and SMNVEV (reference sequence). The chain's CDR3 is CASSLLTSGGRNEQFF. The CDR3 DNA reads TGTGCCAGCAGTTTATTAACTAGCGGGGGACGCAATGAGCAGTTCTTC.

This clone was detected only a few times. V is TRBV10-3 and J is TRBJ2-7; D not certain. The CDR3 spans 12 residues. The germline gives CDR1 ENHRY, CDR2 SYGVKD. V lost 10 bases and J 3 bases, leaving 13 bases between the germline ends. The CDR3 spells CATLTFGYEQYF. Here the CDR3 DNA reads TGTGCCACCCTGACTTTTGGCTACGAGCAGTACTTC.

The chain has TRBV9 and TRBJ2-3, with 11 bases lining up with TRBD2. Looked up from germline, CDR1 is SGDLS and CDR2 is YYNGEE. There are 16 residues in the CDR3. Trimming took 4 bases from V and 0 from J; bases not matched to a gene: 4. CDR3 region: CASSRLAGTSTDTQYF. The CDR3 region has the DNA TGTGCCAGCAGCCGACTAGCGGGGACTAGCACAGATACGCAGTATTTT.

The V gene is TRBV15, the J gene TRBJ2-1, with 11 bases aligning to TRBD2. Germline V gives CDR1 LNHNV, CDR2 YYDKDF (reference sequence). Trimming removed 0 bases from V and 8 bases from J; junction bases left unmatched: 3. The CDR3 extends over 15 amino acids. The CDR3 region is CATSRELAGADEQFF. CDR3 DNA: TGTGCCACCAGCAGAGAACTAGCGGGGGCAGATGAGCAGTTCTTC.

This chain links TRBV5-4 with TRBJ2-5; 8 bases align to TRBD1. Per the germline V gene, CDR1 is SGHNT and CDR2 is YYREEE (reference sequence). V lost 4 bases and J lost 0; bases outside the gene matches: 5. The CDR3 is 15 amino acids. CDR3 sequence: CASSHDRGHQETQYF. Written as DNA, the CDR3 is TGTGCCAGCAGCCATGACAGGGGTCACCAAGAGACCCAGTACTTC.

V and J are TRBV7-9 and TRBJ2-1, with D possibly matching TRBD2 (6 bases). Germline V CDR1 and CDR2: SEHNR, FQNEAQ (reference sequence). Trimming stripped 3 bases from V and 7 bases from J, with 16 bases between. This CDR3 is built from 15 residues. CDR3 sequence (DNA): TGTGCCAGCAGCTTGGCGTTAACTCGGGGGAATGAGCAGTTCTTC. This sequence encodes CASSLALTRGNEQFF.

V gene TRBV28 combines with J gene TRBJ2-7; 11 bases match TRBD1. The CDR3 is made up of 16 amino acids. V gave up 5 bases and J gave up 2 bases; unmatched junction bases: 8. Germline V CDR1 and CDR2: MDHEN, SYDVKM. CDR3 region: CASSLRPGQGAYEQYF. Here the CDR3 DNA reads TGTGCCAGCAGTCTCAGACCGGGACAGGGGGCCTACGAGCAGTACTTC.

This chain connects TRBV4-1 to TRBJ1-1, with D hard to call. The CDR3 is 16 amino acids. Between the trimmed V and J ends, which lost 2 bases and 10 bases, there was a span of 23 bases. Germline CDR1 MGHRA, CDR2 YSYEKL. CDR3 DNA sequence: TGCGCCAGCAGCCAAAGAAGCGGGCCTTCGTTAGAGGGAGCTTTCTTT. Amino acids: CASSQRSGPSLEGAFF.

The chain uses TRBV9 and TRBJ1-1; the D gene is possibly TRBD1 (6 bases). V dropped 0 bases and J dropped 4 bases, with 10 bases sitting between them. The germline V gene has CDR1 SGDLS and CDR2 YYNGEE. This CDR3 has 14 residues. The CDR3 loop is CASSVEQGGTEAFF. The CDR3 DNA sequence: TGTGCCAGCAGCGTAGAACAGGGTGGCACTGAAGCTTTCTTT.

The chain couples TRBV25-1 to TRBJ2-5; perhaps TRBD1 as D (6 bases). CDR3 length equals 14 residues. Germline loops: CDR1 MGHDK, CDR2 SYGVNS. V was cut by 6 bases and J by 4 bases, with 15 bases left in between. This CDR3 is CASSTGQGLETQYF. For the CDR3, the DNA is TGTGCCAGCAGCACGGGGCAGGGGTTAGAGACCCAGTACTTC.

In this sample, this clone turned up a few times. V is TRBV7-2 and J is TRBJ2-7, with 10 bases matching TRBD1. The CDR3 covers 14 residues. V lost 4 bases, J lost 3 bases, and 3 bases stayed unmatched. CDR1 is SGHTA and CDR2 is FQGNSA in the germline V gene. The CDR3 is CASSSRTGGYEQYF. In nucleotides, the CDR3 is TGTGCCAGCAGCTCACGGACAGGGGGCTACGAGCAGTACTTC.

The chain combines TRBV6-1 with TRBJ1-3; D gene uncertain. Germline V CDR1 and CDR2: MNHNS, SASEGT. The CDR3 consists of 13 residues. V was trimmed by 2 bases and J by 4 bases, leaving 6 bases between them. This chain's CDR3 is CASSEQQGNTIYF. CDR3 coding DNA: TGTGCCAGCAGTGAACAGCAGGGAAACACCATATATTTT.

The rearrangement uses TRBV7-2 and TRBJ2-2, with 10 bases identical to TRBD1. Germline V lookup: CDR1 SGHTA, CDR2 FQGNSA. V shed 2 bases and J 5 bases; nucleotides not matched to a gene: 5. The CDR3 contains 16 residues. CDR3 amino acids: CASSLRTGGDTGELFF. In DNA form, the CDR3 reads TGTGCCAGCAGCTTAAGGACAGGGGGTGATACCGGGGAGCTGTTTTTT.

Here the CDR3 reads CASSMIGTVSNQPQHF. The CDR3 DNA sequence: TGTGCCAGTAGTATGATTGGGACAGTTAGCAATCAGCCCCAGCATTTT. The V call is TRBV19, the J call TRBJ1-5, with 7 nucleotides matching TRBD1. V gave up 3 bases and J gave up 0 bases; unmatched junction bases: 5. CDR1 is LNHDA, CDR2 SQIVND, per germline (reference sequence). The CDR3 totals 16 residues.